A single sample is the source of the 24 T cell receptor beta chains below, sequenced in a study of blood T cell repertoires in COVID-19. Sequencing was performed with immunoSEQ multiplex PCR; in TCRdb, only in-frame clones are kept and a portion is missing. The sample contains just over 300,000 clones, 85% to 90% of which appear only once. Sequenced input: PBMCs or T cells enriched from blood (not recorded which). The receptors here all came from a woman aged 18-29 years with acute COVID-19.

V gene TRBV5-1 combines with J gene TRBJ2-7; 9 nucleotides line up with TRBD1. V was pared by 6 bases and J by 2 bases, with 12 bases of the junction left unmatched. The germline V gene has CDR1 SGHRS and CDR2 YFSETQ. The CDR3 is made up of 16 amino acids. The CDR3 spells CASTSGQGYTAYEQYF. The CDR3 DNA is TGCGCCAGCACCAGCGGACAGGGGTACACCGCCTACGAGCAGTACTTC.

The chain links TRBV28 to TRBJ1-2, with D possibly being TRBD1 (5 bases). Trimming cost V 1 base and J 2 bases, with 14 bases left between them. CDR3 size: 16 residues. Germline lookup yields CDR1 MDHEN and CDR2 SYDVKM. CDR3 nucleotide sequence: TGTGCCAGCAGTTTATCTACCGGGACTCCGAACTATGGCTACACCTTC. This translates into CASSLSTGTPNYGYTF.

The sample holds a few counts of this clone. V and J are TRBV6-4 and TRBJ1-6; weak D call: TRBD1 (6 bases). Between the trimmed V and J ends, which lost 4 bases and 9 bases, there was a span of 13 bases. Germline V CDR1 and CDR2: MRHNA, SNTAGT. CDR3 length: 14 residues. The CDR3 loop is CASSVRGTGSPLHF. The CDR3 DNA is TGTGCCAGCAGTGTAAGGGGGACGGGTTCACCCCTCCACTTT.

The rearrangement joins TRBV27 to TRBJ2-7; D ambiguous. Per germline, CDR1 MNHEY and CDR2 SMNVEV (reference sequence). The CDR3 spans 13 residues. The V end was cut by 3 bases, the J end by 6 bases, with 12 bases between. Here the CDR3 reads CASSLRPHGEQYF. The CDR3 DNA follows: TGTGCCAGCAGTTTGCGTCCGCACGGCGAGCAGTACTTC.

This chain uses TRBV6-5 with TRBJ2-1; no definite D call. Germline CDR1 is MNHEY and CDR2 is SVGAGI. V was shortened by 7 bases and J by 7 bases, with 11 bases between the two germline ends. The CDR3 is 12 amino acids. DNA of the CDR3: TGTGCCAGCAAATTGCGAGATAATGAGCAGTTCTTC. This translates into CASKLRDNEQFF.

This chain joins TRBV23-1 and TRBJ2-1; perhaps TRBD1 as D (6 bases). TRBV23-1 is identified as an open reading frame with a role that is uncertain. Trimming shortened V by 4 bases and J by 6 bases, and 22 bases separated the two germline ends. The CDR3 is 17 amino acids. CDR3 protein: CASSRETSNRVGNEQFF. Here the CDR3 DNA reads TGCGCCAGCAGTCGGGAAACGAGTAACAGGGTCGGCAATGAGCAGTTCTTC.

The V gene is TRBV24-1, the J gene TRBJ2-1; D is unclear. Germline lookup yields CDR1 KGHDR and CDR2 SFDVKD. The CDR3 has 13 amino acids. Between the trimmed V and J ends, which lost 9 bases and 4 bases, there was a span of 12 bases. The CDR3 is CATSSPLYNEQFF. The DNA for the CDR3 is TGTGCCACCTCGAGCCCCTTATACAATGAGCAGTTCTTC.

The genes are TRBV18 and TRBJ1-1, with D possibly TRBD1 on 6 matching bases. CDR3 size: 13 residues. The germline V gene has CDR1 KGHSH and CDR2 LQKENI. Trimming took 0 bases from V and 5 from J, leaving 7 bases between them. CDR3 DNA: TGTGCCAGCTCACCACCGACAGGTACTGAAGCTTTCTTT. Translation gives CASSPPTGTEAFF.

The CDR3 nucleotides read TGCAGTGCTAGTAGCCCCGCAGATACGCAGTATTTT. This sequence encodes CSASSPADTQYF. The genes are TRBV20-1 and TRBJ2-3; D gene unclear. Germline V gene sequence: CDR1 DFQATT, CDR2 SNEGSKA (reference sequence). CDR3 length equals 12 residues. Trimming removed 3 bases from V and 4 bases from J, with 8 bases in between.

The chain employs TRBV11-3 and TRBJ2-1; a weak D match, TRBD2 (5 bases). V gave up 0 bases and J gave up 8 bases, with 29 bases separating them. CDR1 is SGHNT, CDR2 YENEEA, per germline. CDR3 size: 20 residues. The CDR3 loop reads CASSLDWEGRGLFAIDEQFF. The CDR3 DNA reads TGTGCCAGCAGCTTAGATTGGGAAGGGAGAGGCCTCTTTGCAATCGATGAGCAGTTCTTC.

The chain couples TRBV9 to TRBJ2-1; 10 nucleotides agree with TRBD2. With V trimmed by 0 bases and J by 1 base, 7 bases remained unmatched. The CDR3 contains 18 residues. CDR1 is SGDLS, CDR2 YYNGEE, per germline. The CDR3 is CASSVAQVAGGSYNEQFF. DNA for the CDR3: TGTGCCAGCAGCGTAGCTCAAGTAGCGGGAGGTTCCTACAATGAGCAGTTCTTC.

V usage is TRBV28 and J usage is TRBJ1-4; D is possibly TRBD1 (5 bases). CDR1 MDHEN and CDR2 SYDVKM come from the germline V gene. CDR3 length equals 13 residues. V lost 5 bases and J lost 6, with 10 bases in between. The CDR3: CASSPWGDEKLFF. The CDR3 coding sequence is TGTGCCAGCAGTCCATGGGGGGATGAAAAACTGTTTTTT.

The V call is TRBV5-5, the J call TRBJ2-7; the match to TRBD2 covers 9 bases. CDR3 size: 16 residues. Germline V gene data show CDR1 as SGHKS and CDR2 as YYEKEE (reference sequence). The junction had 7 bases not matched to a gene; V was cut back by 0 bases and J by 3 bases. The CDR3 is CASSLVAGETLYEQYF. For the CDR3, the DNA is TGTGCCAGCAGCTTGGTAGCGGGGGAAACTCTCTACGAGCAGTACTTC.

This clone has just one count. V usage is TRBV5-4 and J usage is TRBJ2-5; 7 positions match TRBD2. Germline CDR1 and CDR2: SGHNT and YYREEE (reference sequence). The CDR3 is made up of 16 amino acids. The V and J ends lost 6 bases and 2 bases, in that order; junction bases with no gene match: 13. The CDR3 reads CASTPGGRIGQETQYF. In DNA form, the CDR3 reads TGTGCCAGCACCCCCGGCGGGAGAATAGGACAAGAGACCCAGTACTTC. Full variable domain (outside the CDR3, taken from reference TRBV5-4 and TRBJ2-5): ETGVTQSPTHLIKTRGQQVTLRCSSQSGHNTVSWYQQALGQGPQFIFQYYREEENGRGNFPPRFSGLQFPNYSSELNVNALELDDSALYLCASTPGGRIGQETQYFGPGTRLLVL.

The chain has TRBV30 and TRBJ2-2; TRBD2 might be the D (5 bases). The germline CDR1 and CDR2 sequences are GTSNPN and SVGIG (reference sequence). V dropped 3 bases and J dropped 2 bases, with 13 bases sitting between them. The CDR3 covers 15 residues. This chain's CDR3 is CAWRPEGPNTGELFF. Here the CDR3 DNA reads TGTGCCTGGAGGCCAGAGGGCCCAAACACCGGGGAGCTGTTTTTT.

For the CDR3, the DNA is TGTGCCAGCAGTTGGGACAGCGACTATGGCTACACCTTC. This translates into CASSWDSDYGYTF. The rearrangement joins TRBV6-5 to TRBJ1-2, with 7 positions matching TRBD1. The CDR3 consists of 13 residues. Germline CDR1 reads MNHEY; CDR2 reads SVGAGI. Trimming cost V 4 bases and J 3 bases; bases outside gene matches: 2.

This chain links TRBV28 with TRBJ2-5; D possibly corresponds to TRBD1 (6 bases). Trimming removed 4 bases at V and 5 bases at J, with 20 bases between. There are 16 residues in the CDR3. CDR1 is MDHEN and CDR2 is SYDVKM in the germline V gene. The CDR3 coding sequence is TGTGCCAGCAGTTCCCCTTCTGGGACAAACGGGGAGACCCAGTACTTC. Translating gives CASSSPSGTNGETQYF.

This chain connects TRBV27 to TRBJ2-3, with TRBD1 matching over 10 bases. Trimming took 7 bases from V and 5 from J; bases not matched to a gene: 6. In germline, CDR1 is MNHEY, CDR2 SMNVEV (reference sequence). This CDR3 contains 14 residues. The CDR3 DNA reads TGTGCCAGCAACGACAGGGGGCTGGGAGATACGCAGTATTTT. It codes for CASNDRGLGDTQYF.

This clone was found a few times. The chain uses TRBV2 and TRBJ1-5, with D maybe TRBD1 (5 bases). The CDR3 extends over 14 amino acids. The germline CDR1 and CDR2 sequences are SNHLY and FYNNEI. Trimming cost V 8 bases and J 2 bases, with 13 bases left between them. DNA for the CDR3: TGTGCCAGCCGTGTTGGGGCGGGCAATCAGCCCCAGCATTTT. Residues: CASRVGAGNQPQHF.

V gene TRBV9 combines with J gene TRBJ2-5; D is uncertain. V dropped 0 bases and J dropped 3 bases, with 6 bases sitting between them. CDR1 and CDR2 (germline): SGDLS, YYNGEE. The CDR3 runs to 13 residues. CDR3 sequence: CASSVDPKETQYF. The DNA of the CDR3 is TGTGCCAGCAGCGTAGATCCTAAAGAGACCCAGTACTTC. Based on the CDR3 plus reference TRBV9 and TRBJ2-5, the full variable domain is DSGVTQTPKHLITATGQRVTLRCSPRSGDLSVYWYQQSLDQGLQFLIQYYNGEERAKGNILERFSAQQFPDLHSELNLSSLELGDSALYFCASSVDPKETQYFGPGTRLLVL.

The genes are TRBV27 and TRBJ2-1, with 9 bases fitting TRBD1. The CDR3 covers 11 residues. Germline assignment: CDR1 MNHEY and CDR2 SMNVEV (reference sequence). Trimming took 9 bases from V and 8 from J; bases not matched to a gene: 2. The CDR3 is CASGQGHEQFF. The CDR3 DNA follows: TGTGCCAGTGGACAGGGGCATGAGCAGTTCTTC.

The chain uses TRBV2 and TRBJ2-7; D is perhaps TRBD2 (6 bases). Trimming took off 4 bases at V and 2 bases at J, with 9 bases between the two ends. The germline V gene has CDR1 SNHLY and CDR2 FYNNEI. The length of the CDR3 is 13 residues. The CDR3 DNA follows: TGTGCCAGCAGTGGGGACTCCCCCTACGAGCAGTACTTC. Protein product: CASSGDSPYEQYF. The whole variable domain, remainder taken from reference TRBV2 and TRBJ2-7, is EPEVTQTPSHQVTQMGQEVILRCVPISNHLYFYWYRQILGQKVEFLVSFYNNEISEKSEIFDDQFSVERPDGSNFTLKIRSTKLEDSAMYFCASSGDSPYEQYFGPGTRLTVT.

The V and J genes are TRBV6-5 and TRBJ2-7; perhaps TRBD2 as D (5 bases). V was trimmed by 10 bases and J by 1 base, leaving 11 bases between them. Germline V gene data show CDR1 as MNHEY and CDR2 as SVGAGI. The CDR3 runs 12 residues. DNA for the CDR3: TGTGCCACCTTTCGGGGTTCCTACGAGCAGTACTTC. Its translation is CATFRGSYEQYF.

This clone has more than one count but fewer than ten. This chain connects TRBV24-1 to TRBJ1-2; TRBD1 matches at 9 bases. Per germline, CDR1 KGHDR and CDR2 SFDVKD. V shed 3 bases, J shed 8 bases, and the junction held 15 bases outside the gene matches. This CDR3 region has 17 residues. The DNA of the CDR3 is TGTGCCACCAGTGATGAGGGACAGGGACCGGGGGTTTCAGGCTACACCTTC. It specifies CATSDEGQGPGVSGYTF.